A selection of T cell receptor beta chains follows, all from one sample in a study of blood T cells in healthy people across ages. TCRdb reprocessed the 5' RACE reads via MiXCR and lists one record per CDR3 protein. In the table there are over 1,500,000 distinct CDR3 sequences, roughly 50% of which are singletons. Sequences were obtained from blood. These receptors were collected from a woman aged 40 to 49 in good health. Each CDR3 is given with its conserved first and last residue. D genes are given only for firm matches. The listing skips clone size in some rows; elsewhere it reads once, few, many or a size class.

clone_size j_call d_call v_call cdr3_aa cdr3_nt
many TRBJ1-1 NA TRBV18 CASSQNTEAFF TGTGCCAGCAGCCAGAACACTGAAGCTTTCTTT
few TRBJ2-5 NA TRBV29-1 CSVRDAQTQYF TGCAGCGTCCGAGACGCGCAGACCCAGTACTTC
NA TRBJ2-7 NA TRBV7-2 CASSPLTSTEQYF TGTGCCAGCAGCCCACTTACTAGCACCGAGCAGTACTTC
NA TRBJ2-5 TRBD2 TRBV7-2 CASSPRASGVGETQYF TGTGCCAGCAGCCCCCGGGCTAGCGGGGTTGGGGAGACCCAGTACTTC
NA TRBJ2-1 NA TRBV9 CASSVESGLHNEQFF TGTGCCAGCAGCGTAGAGTCAGGTCTTCACAATGAGCAGTTCTTC
NA TRBJ2-3 NA TRBV29-1 CSGLSRDQYPKTQYF TGCAGCGGTTTAAGTAGGGATCAATACCCTAAGACGCAGTATTTT
NA TRBJ2-7 NA TRBV20-1 CSARDIGGSYEQYF TGCAGTGCTAGAGATATCGGAGGGAGCTACGAGCAGTACTTC
few TRBJ2-3 TRBD2 TRBV7-3 CASSLLGSGESTDTQYF TGTGCCAGCAGCTTATTGGGTAGCGGGGAGAGCACAGATACGCAGTATTTT
NA TRBJ2-1 TRBD2 TRBV4-3 CASSAGTSGLDEQFF TGCGCCAGCAGCGCGGGGACTAGCGGGCTCGATGAGCAGTTCTTC
NA TRBJ2-3 NA TRBV7-2 CASREGRVTDTQYF TGTGCCAGCAGGGAGGGCAGAGTCACAGATACGCAGTATTTT
NA TRBJ2-7 NA TRBV6-1 CASSEAPGHFYEQYF TGTGCCAGCAGTGAAGCACCGGGACACTTCTACGAGCAGTACTTC